This T cell receptor beta chain was observed in a study of T cell responses to AZD1222 COVID-19 vaccine. Generated by immunoSEQ multiplex PCR, the TCRdb table keeps only in-frame clones and is missing some. The table includes 140,000 or so clones, roughly 93% detected once. Trimming took 0 bases from V and 7 from J, leaving 7 bases between them. The germline gives CDR1 ENHRY, CDR2 SYGVKD. CDR3 length equals 13 residues. The rearrangement joins TRBV10-3 to TRBJ1-3; D is ambiguous. The TCR originated in an adult who had recovered from COVID-19. Sequencing was performed on peripheral blood, taken after recovery from COVID-19. The DNA for the CDR3 is TGTGCCATCAGTGAGTCGTTGAGGAACACCATATATTTT. Its protein is CAISESLRNTIYF.